The present T cell receptor beta chain was sequenced within a study of blood T cells in healthy people across ages. This CDR3 is 17 amino acids long. V was trimmed by 1 base and J by 5 bases, leaving 18 bases between them. Germline V CDR1 and CDR2: SGHNT, YENEEA. A sample-barcoded 5' primer and a J-beta primer mix were used in a second PCR of about 7 to 12 cycles. From the 5' RACE reads, TCRdb called clonotypes with MiXCR, one entry per CDR3 protein. The sample lists about 570,000 distinct CDR3 sequences; about 29% were seen once. The authors drew 8.5 to 10 milliliters of peripheral blood from each donor. This same sample was also part of a study on T cells of mothers and their children. From that paper: Related mother-child pairs showed slightly, non-significantly higher overlap than unrelated pairs.

The sequenced sample consisted of blood. The receptor was isolated from a boy aged 2 to 9 in good health. The rearrangement uses TRBV11-3 and TRBJ2-1, with D perhaps assigned TRBD1 or TRBD2 (7 bases each). The CDR3 DNA reads as TGTGCCAGCAGCTTAGGTATTGCTCCAGGGGGGGACAATGAGCAGTTCTTC. Encoded protein: CASSLGIAPGGDNEQFF.